Listed here are 12 T cell receptor beta chains from one sample, sequenced in a study of esophageal squamous cell carcinoma tumors. Amplification combined a P20EA primer and a TCR alpha or TCR beta constant-region primer, then a nested second PCR used CA2 or CB2. Unbiased adaptor ligation RT-PCR amplified the TCR genes, and a polyT18-containing BSL-18E primer primed reverse transcription. TCRdb analysed the 5' RACE reads with MiXCR anew, one entry per CDR3 protein. This table holds 6,000 or so distinct CDR3 sequences, approximately 22% found once. Sequencing used tumor tissue. Receptors originate from a man aged 50-79 years with esophageal squamous cell carcinoma.

Many counts were recorded for this clonotype. The CDR3: CASSESPMRGMVPSQETQYF. The CDR3 nucleotides read TGTGCCAGCAGTGAAAGCCCAATGAGGGGAATGGTACCGAGCCAAGAGACCCAGTACTTC. The chain is built from TRBV2 and TRBJ2-5; D could derive from TRBD1 or TRBD2 (5 bases each). The CDR3 has 20 amino acids. The V end lost 2 bases, the J end lost 1 base, and 26 bases lay between the germline ends. In germline, CDR1 is SNHLY, CDR2 FYNNEI.

This clonotype is labeled as medium-sized. The rearrangement uses TRBV7-2 and TRBJ2-1; 11 nucleotides align to TRBD1. Germline V gene sequence: CDR1 SGHTA, CDR2 FQGNSA. The CDR3 runs to 17 residues. V was pared by 1 base and J by 4 bases, with 6 bases of the junction left unmatched. Here the CDR3 reads CASSLGPDRGPYNEQFF. The CDR3 nucleotides are TGTGCCAGCAGCTTAGGCCCGGACAGGGGGCCTTACAATGAGCAGTTCTTC.

This clonotype counts as medium-sized. This chain links TRBV7-2 with TRBJ2-2; no clear D gene. CDR1 is SGHTA and CDR2 is FQGNSA in the germline V gene. V lost 10 bases and J 3 bases, leaving 15 bases between the germline ends. The CDR3 has 14 amino acids. CDR3 coding DNA: TGTGCCACCCTAGGGTTCGTAGACACCGGGGAGCTGTTTTTT. Residues: CATLGFVDTGELFF.

Within the sample, this clonotype is medium-sized (0.01 to 0.1%). The chain links TRBV6-6 to TRBJ1-3, with TRBD1 identical over 9 bases. Per the germline V gene, CDR1 is MNHNY and CDR2 is SVGAGI (reference sequence). The CDR3 has 15 amino acids. V lost 7 bases to trimming and J lost 3 bases; unmatched junction nucleotides: 7. The CDR3 region is CASTLYRGHGNTIYF. The CDR3 DNA follows: TGTGCCAGCACCCTCTACAGGGGGCATGGAAACACCATATATTTT.

The sample holds a few counts of this clonotype. The gene calls are TRBV4-1 and TRBJ2-2; D may correspond to TRBD1 or TRBD2 (5 bases each). Trimming pared 1 base from V and 1 base from J, leaving 13 bases between. Per germline, CDR1 MGHRA and CDR2 YSYEKL. This CDR3 region has 17 residues. DNA for the CDR3: TGCGCCAGCAGCCAAGGGGGGTTTCGGGGGAACACCGGGGAGCTGTTTTTT. It is translated as CASSQGGFRGNTGELFF.

This clonotype is termed medium-sized. The chain employs TRBV6-6 and TRBJ2-3; the D gene is possibly TRBD2 (5 bases). V was trimmed by 4 bases and J by 3 bases, leaving 14 bases between them. Germline lookup yields CDR1 MNHNY and CDR2 SVGAGI (reference sequence). The CDR3 extends over 15 amino acids. The chain's CDR3 is CASSFIRSGTDTQYF. The CDR3 coding sequence is TGTGCCAGCAGTTTTATCAGGAGCGGAACAGATACGCAGTATTTT.

This clonotype was seen ten or more times. The chain has TRBV6-5 and TRBJ1-5; D gene uncertain. This CDR3 has 13 amino acids. The V gene's germline CDR1 is MNHEY and CDR2 SVGAGI. The V end was cut by 7 bases, the J end by 2 bases, with 9 bases between. This CDR3 reads CASKGGGNQPQHF. The CDR3 nucleotides read TGTGCCAGCAAGGGTGGGGGCAATCAGCCCCAGCATTTT.

This clonotype turned up a few times. V is TRBV5-4 and J is TRBJ2-5; 8 nucleotides align to TRBD2. Per germline, CDR1 SGHNT and CDR2 YYREEE (reference sequence). The CDR3 spans 15 residues. Germline trimming cut 1 base from V and 2 bases from J; bases unmatched to any gene: 4. The CDR3 bases are TGTGCCAGCAGCTTGCCTACTAGCGGTCAAGAGACCCAGTACTTC. This encodes CASSLPTSGQETQYF. The full variable domain, rest sourced from reference TRBV5-4 and TRBJ2-5, is ETGVTQSPTHLIKTRGQQVTLRCSSQSGHNTVSWYQQALGQGPQFIFQYYREEENGRGNFPPRFSGLQFPNYSSELNVNALELDDSALYLCASSLPTSGQETQYFGPGTRLLVL.

The chain recombines TRBV20-1 with TRBJ2-3; 10 bases are a match to TRBD2. CDR1 and CDR2 (germline): DFQATT, SNEGSKA (reference sequence). V dropped 1 base and J dropped 6; count of bases not matched to a gene: 10. This CDR3 is 16 amino acids long. The CDR3 sequence is CSARVAAGGPVDTQYF. In DNA form, the CDR3 reads TGCAGTGCTAGAGTTGCAGCGGGAGGGCCCGTTGATACGCAGTATTTT.

Turning to this clonotype: It may be a read error: a sequence one base away is much more abundant. The chain links TRBV28 to TRBJ2-2, with TRBD1 as a possible D gene (5 bases). Germline V CDR1 and CDR2: MDHEN, SYDVKM. This CDR3 has 13 residues. V shed 5 bases and J shed 6 bases, with 10 bases lying between them. The CDR3 DNA is TGTGCCAGCAGTGGACAACAGGCCGGGGAGCTGTTTTTT. As protein: CASSGQQAGELFF.

By sample fraction, this clonotype is medium-sized (0.01 to 0.1%). The gene calls are TRBV7-2 and TRBJ2-7, with 8 bases aligning to TRBD1. CDR1 and CDR2 (germline): SGHTA, FQGNSA. With 5 bases clipped from V and 2 bases from J, the junction kept 5 bases outside the gene matches. There are 14 residues in the CDR3. Written as DNA, the CDR3 is TGTGCCAGCAGCCAAGGACAGGGTGCCTACGAGCAGTACTTC. The encoded protein is CASSQGQGAYEQYF.

This clonotype occurred once. J is TRBJ2-3 and V is TRBV6-6; the D is unclear. This CDR3 is 14 amino acids long. V shed 7 bases and J shed 4 bases, with 15 bases lying between them. CDR1 is MNHNY and CDR2 is SVGAGI in the germline V gene (reference sequence). Here the CDR3 reads CASNRQLGPDTQYF. The CDR3 DNA is TGTGCCAGCAACCGGCAGCTCGGGCCAGATACGCAGTATTTT.